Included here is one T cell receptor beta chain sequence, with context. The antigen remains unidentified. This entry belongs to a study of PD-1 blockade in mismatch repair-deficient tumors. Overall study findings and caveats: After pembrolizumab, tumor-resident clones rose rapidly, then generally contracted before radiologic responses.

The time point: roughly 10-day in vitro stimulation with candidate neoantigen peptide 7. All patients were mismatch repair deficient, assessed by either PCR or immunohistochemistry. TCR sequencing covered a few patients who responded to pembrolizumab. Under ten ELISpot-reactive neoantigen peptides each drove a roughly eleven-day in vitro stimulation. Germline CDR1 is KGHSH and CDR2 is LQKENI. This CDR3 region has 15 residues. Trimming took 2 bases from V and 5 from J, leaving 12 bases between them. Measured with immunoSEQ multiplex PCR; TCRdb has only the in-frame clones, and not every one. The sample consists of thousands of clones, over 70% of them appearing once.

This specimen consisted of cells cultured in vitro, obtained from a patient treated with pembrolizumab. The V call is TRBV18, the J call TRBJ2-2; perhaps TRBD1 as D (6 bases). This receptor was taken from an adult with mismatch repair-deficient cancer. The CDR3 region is CASSPGGTLTGELFF. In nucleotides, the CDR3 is TGTGCCAGCTCACCAGGGGGCACATTGACCGGGGAGCTGTTTTTT.